Following are 22 T cell receptor beta chains from one sample sequenced in a study of regulatory T cells in long-lasting Graves disease. Described time point: newly diagnosed GD, antithyroid drugs for less than 3 months. PBMCs were the source of the RNA used for TCR sequencing. Relying on iRepertoire HTBI primers and Arm-PCR of CDR3 regions, the team built TCR beta libraries. TCRdb itself ran the multiplex PCR reads through MiXCR, one entry per CDR3 protein. The sample consists of over 300,000 distinct CDR3 sequences, 15% to 17% of them appearing once. Sample: peripheral blood mononuclear cells (PBMCs), taken at new diagnosis, from a patient treated with antithyroid drugs. The receptor source for this set is a female donor with Graves disease.

Points on this clonotype: This likely stems from a read error, as it lies one base from a far larger clone. CDR3 coding DNA: TGTGCCAGCAGTCCTAGCGTCGAGACCCAGTACTTC. Translation gives CASSPSVETQYF. The chain combines TRBV28 with TRBJ2-1; D possibly corresponds to TRBD2 (6 bases). The DNA end favors TRBJ2-5, so the J call may be wrong. Germline-derived CDR1 and CDR2 are MDHEN and SYDVKM. The CDR3 has 12 residues.

V gene TRBV28 combines with J gene TRBJ1-5; D might be TRBD1 (5 bases). The ends were cut back, 2 bases at V and 6 bases at J, with 11 bases in the middle. Germline CDR1 is MDHEN and CDR2 is SYDVKM. This CDR3 contains 14 residues. Written as DNA, the CDR3 is TGTGCCAGCAGTTTAATGTACAGGTCTCAGCCCCAGCATTTT. It encodes CASSLMYRSQPQHF.

A remark on this clonotype: Being one base from a much bigger clone, this may be a read error. V is TRBV7-8 and J is TRBJ1-2; TRBD1 matches 8 bases. After removal of 5 bases from V and 4 bases from J, the junction contained 12 bases not matched to a gene. Germline V gives CDR1 SGHVS, CDR2 FQNEAQ. The CDR3 is 16 residues long. This CDR3 reads CASSAGRDRLRYGYTF. CDR3 in DNA: TGTGCCAGCAGCGCCGGGAGGGACAGGCTTCGCTATGGCTACACCTTC.

This clonotype has at least ten counts. V and J are TRBV28 and TRBJ2-1; 9 nucleotides match TRBD2. The CDR3 sequence is 16 residues long. The germline V gene encodes CDR1 MDHEN and CDR2 SYDVKM. V gave up 5 bases and J gave up 4 bases; unmatched junction bases: 9. CDR3 DNA: TGTGCCAGCAGTAAATCTAGCGGGATAGGGTACAATGAGCAGTTCTTC. Translated: CASSKSSGIGYNEQFF.

This clonotype was seen many times. V usage is TRBV20-1 and J usage is TRBJ2-7; D is unclear. From germline, CDR1 is DFQATT and CDR2 SNEGSKA (reference sequence). The CDR3 covers 14 residues. The V end lost 0 bases, the J end lost 2 bases, and 11 bases lay between the germline ends. This CDR3 is CSARDSLIAYEQYF. CDR3 coding DNA: TGCAGTGCTAGAGACTCCCTTATTGCCTACGAGCAGTACTTC.

This clonotype was seen many times. V usage is TRBV5-1 and J usage is TRBJ1-2; no definite D call. There are 13 residues in the CDR3. The V gene's germline CDR1 is SGHRS and CDR2 YFSETQ. V lost 0 bases to trimming and J lost 3 bases, with 6 bases between them. As DNA, the CDR3 is TGCGCCAGCAGCTTGGCAGAGTACTATGGCTACACCTTC. It specifies CASSLAEYYGYTF.

There are many counts of this clonotype. V is TRBV3-1 and J is TRBJ1-1; 10 bases are shared with TRBD1. Losses at the gene ends were 2 bases for V and 6 bases for J; bases not matched to a gene: 3. CDR1 LGHDT and CDR2 YNNKEL come from the germline V gene (reference sequence). The CDR3 is 14 residues long. CDR3 nucleotides: TGTGCCAGCAGCCAAAACGGACAGGGGGCTGAAGCTTTCTTT. It specifies CASSQNGQGAEAFF. Together with reference TRBV3-1 and TRBJ1-1, the CDR3 gives the full variable domain: DTAVSQTPKYLVTQMGNDKSIKCEQNLGHDTMYWYKQDSKKFLKIMFSYNNKELIINETVPNRFSPKSPDKAHLNLHINSLELGDSAVYFCASSQNGQGAEAFFGQGTRLTVV.

The table lists this clonotype with many counts. The rearrangement uses TRBV19 and TRBJ1-2; a possible D gene is TRBD1 (5 bases). This CDR3 comprises 14 residues. The germline V and J ends were trimmed by 1 base and 8 bases, with 14 bases remaining between them. Germline V gene lookup returns CDR1 LNHDA and CDR2 SQIVND (reference sequence). The CDR3 here is CASSIAPQGGGYTF. For the CDR3, the DNA is TGTGCCAGTAGTATAGCACCTCAGGGAGGCGGCTACACCTTC.

This clonotype was counted ten times or more. V and J are TRBV6-2 or TRBV6-3 and TRBJ2-1; D call uncertain. Trimming left V 7 bases short and J 0 bases short, with 7 bases between. This CDR3 spans 13 amino acids. Germline V gives CDR1 MNHEY, CDR2 SVGEGT. The CDR3, as DNA: TGTGCCAGCAAGGGTAGCTCCTACAATGAGCAGTTCTTC. Encoded protein: CASKGSSYNEQFF.

This clonotype appeared a few times. This chain connects TRBV20-1 to TRBJ2-3; perhaps TRBD2 as D (5 bases). From germline, CDR1 is DFQATT and CDR2 SNEGSKA (reference sequence). The CDR3 runs 16 residues. The V and J ends lost 0 bases and 2 bases respectively, with 15 bases between them. DNA for the CDR3: TGCAGTGCTAGAGATCTGGGAGCGGATTTCACAGATACGCAGTATTTT. This sequence encodes CSARDLGADFTDTQYF.

V and J are TRBV4-1 and TRBJ1-5; D gene ambiguous. The CDR3 is made up of 15 amino acids. V was clipped by 3 bases and J by 3 bases, with 12 bases between them. Germline assignment: CDR1 MGHRA and CDR2 YSYEKL. The CDR3 spells CASSQPGKLNQPQHF. The CDR3 region has the DNA TGCGCCAGCAGCCAGCCGGGAAAGCTCAATCAGCCCCAGCATTTT.

This clonotype was seen more than once but under ten times. The rearrangement joins TRBV9 to TRBJ1-5, with D perhaps matching TRBD1 (6 bases). CDR3 length: 15 amino acids. Germline CDR1 reads SGDLS; CDR2 reads YYNGEE. V was trimmed by 0 bases and J by 5 bases, leaving 12 bases between them. The CDR3 region has the DNA TGTGCCAGCAGCGTAGGAGGGGGAGCAGATCAGCCCCAGCATTTT. The encoded protein is CASSVGGGADQPQHF.

This clonotype was seen only a few times. V gene TRBV12-3 or TRBV12-4 combines with J gene TRBJ2-7; a weak D match, TRBD2 (7 bases). V lost 6 bases, J lost 6 bases, and 9 bases lay in between. CDR3 length: 11 residues. This CDR3 is CASRGGLEQYF. The CDR3 DNA follows: TGTGCCAGCAGGGGGGGGCTCGAGCAGTACTTC.

The rearrangement joins TRBV12-3 or TRBV12-4 to TRBJ1-5; maybe TRBD1 (5 bases). Trimming took 6 bases from V and 1 from J, leaving 13 bases between them. The CDR3 contains 15 residues. CDR3: CASSPGGWSNQPQHF. The CDR3 coding sequence is TGTGCCAGCAGCCCTGGGGGATGGAGCAATCAGCCCCAGCATTTT.

This clonotype appeared many times. CDR3 protein: CSATGTGYQETQYF. CDR3 bases: TGCAGTGCTACAGGGACAGGTTATCAAGAGACCCAGTACTTC. This rearrangement joins TRBV20-1 to TRBJ2-5, with 8 bases matching TRBD1. Germline V lookup: CDR1 DFQATT, CDR2 SNEGSKA (reference sequence). The V gene end was trimmed by 4 bases and the J gene end by 2 bases; junction bases not matched to a gene: 6. This CDR3 is 14 amino acids long.

This rearrangement joins TRBV4-1 to TRBJ2-6; D might be TRBD1 (5 bases). This CDR3 spans 20 amino acids. Trimming removed 1 base at V and 2 bases at J, with 21 bases between. Germline V gene data show CDR1 as MGHRA and CDR2 as YSYEKL. CDR3 sequence reads: CASSQVLSNRLVTGANVLTF. The CDR3 region has the DNA TGCGCCAGCAGCCAAGTGTTATCGAACAGGCTGGTTACTGGGGCCAACGTCCTGACTTTC.

The gene calls are TRBV2 and TRBJ2-5, with 13 bases aligning to TRBD2. The CDR3 covers 14 residues. Germline V gene data show CDR1 as SNHLY and CDR2 as FYNNEI. The V and J ends lost 5 bases and 5 bases, in that order; junction bases with no gene match: 2. This chain's CDR3 is CASSSTSGRETQYF. The CDR3 DNA reads TGTGCCAGCAGTTCGACTAGCGGGAGGGAGACCCAGTACTTC.

In this sample, this clonotype turned up once. A much larger clone sits a single nucleotide away, making a read error possible. This sequence joins TRBV2 and TRBJ2-5; D is undetermined. This CDR3 is built from 11 residues. CDR1 and CDR2 (germline): SNHLY, FYNNEI. CDR3 loop: CASTTTETQHF. The CDR3 DNA follows: TGTGCCAGCACCACCACAGAGACCCAGCACTTC.

In its sample, this clonotype was seen a few times. V gene TRBV6-1 combines with J gene TRBJ1-2; 8 nucleotides agree with TRBD1. The ends lost 7 bases at V and 6 bases at J; junction bases unmatched: 4. Germline V lookup: CDR1 MNHNS, CDR2 SASEGT. The CDR3 runs to 12 residues. CDR3 DNA: TGTGCCAGCACTAAGGACAGGGATGGCTACACCTTC. Translation gives CASTKDRDGYTF.

The table lists this clonotype with many counts. The gene calls are TRBV5-4 and TRBJ1-1, with no clear D. V lost 5 bases to trimming and J lost 8 bases, with 16 bases between them. Germline CDR1 is SGHNT and CDR2 is YYREEE (reference sequence). The CDR3 has 13 residues. CDR3 amino acids: CASRVRTREEAFF. For the CDR3, the DNA is TGTGCCAGCAGAGTAAGGACCCGGGAGGAAGCTTTCTTT.

In this sample, this clonotype turned up many times. This chain connects TRBV6-2 or TRBV6-3 to TRBJ2-1; D might be TRBD1 or TRBD2, each matching 6 bases. V dropped 0 bases and J dropped 4 bases, with 10 bases sitting between them. This CDR3 has 15 residues. CDR1 is MNHEY, CDR2 SVGEGT, per germline. The CDR3: CASSYSGGSYNEQFF. The CDR3 DNA sequence: TGTGCCAGCAGTTACTCCGGGGGCTCGTACAATGAGCAGTTCTTC.

The table lists this clonotype with many counts. The chain links TRBV12-3 or TRBV12-4 to TRBJ2-7, with 10 positions matching TRBD2. The V gene end was trimmed by 6 bases and the J gene end by 4 bases; junction bases not matched to a gene: 9. This CDR3 spans 15 amino acids. Here the CDR3 DNA reads TGTGCCAGCAGCTCCAGCGGGAGGGCTTGGTACGAGCAGTACTTC. This encodes CASSSSGRAWYEQYF.